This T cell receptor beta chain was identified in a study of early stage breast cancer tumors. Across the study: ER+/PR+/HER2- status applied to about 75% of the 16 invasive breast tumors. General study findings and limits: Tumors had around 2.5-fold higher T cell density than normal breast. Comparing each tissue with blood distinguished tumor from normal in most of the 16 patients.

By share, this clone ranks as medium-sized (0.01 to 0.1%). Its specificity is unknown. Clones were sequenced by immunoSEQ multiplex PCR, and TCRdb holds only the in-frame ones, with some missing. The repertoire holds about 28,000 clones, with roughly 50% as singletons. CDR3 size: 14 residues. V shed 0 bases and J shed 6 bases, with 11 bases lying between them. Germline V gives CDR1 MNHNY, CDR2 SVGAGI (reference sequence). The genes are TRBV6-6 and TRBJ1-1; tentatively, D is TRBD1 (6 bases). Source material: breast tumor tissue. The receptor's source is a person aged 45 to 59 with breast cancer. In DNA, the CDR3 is TGTGCCAGCAGTTACTCGACGGGGGCAGCTGAAGCTTTCTTT. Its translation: CASSYSTGAAEAFF.